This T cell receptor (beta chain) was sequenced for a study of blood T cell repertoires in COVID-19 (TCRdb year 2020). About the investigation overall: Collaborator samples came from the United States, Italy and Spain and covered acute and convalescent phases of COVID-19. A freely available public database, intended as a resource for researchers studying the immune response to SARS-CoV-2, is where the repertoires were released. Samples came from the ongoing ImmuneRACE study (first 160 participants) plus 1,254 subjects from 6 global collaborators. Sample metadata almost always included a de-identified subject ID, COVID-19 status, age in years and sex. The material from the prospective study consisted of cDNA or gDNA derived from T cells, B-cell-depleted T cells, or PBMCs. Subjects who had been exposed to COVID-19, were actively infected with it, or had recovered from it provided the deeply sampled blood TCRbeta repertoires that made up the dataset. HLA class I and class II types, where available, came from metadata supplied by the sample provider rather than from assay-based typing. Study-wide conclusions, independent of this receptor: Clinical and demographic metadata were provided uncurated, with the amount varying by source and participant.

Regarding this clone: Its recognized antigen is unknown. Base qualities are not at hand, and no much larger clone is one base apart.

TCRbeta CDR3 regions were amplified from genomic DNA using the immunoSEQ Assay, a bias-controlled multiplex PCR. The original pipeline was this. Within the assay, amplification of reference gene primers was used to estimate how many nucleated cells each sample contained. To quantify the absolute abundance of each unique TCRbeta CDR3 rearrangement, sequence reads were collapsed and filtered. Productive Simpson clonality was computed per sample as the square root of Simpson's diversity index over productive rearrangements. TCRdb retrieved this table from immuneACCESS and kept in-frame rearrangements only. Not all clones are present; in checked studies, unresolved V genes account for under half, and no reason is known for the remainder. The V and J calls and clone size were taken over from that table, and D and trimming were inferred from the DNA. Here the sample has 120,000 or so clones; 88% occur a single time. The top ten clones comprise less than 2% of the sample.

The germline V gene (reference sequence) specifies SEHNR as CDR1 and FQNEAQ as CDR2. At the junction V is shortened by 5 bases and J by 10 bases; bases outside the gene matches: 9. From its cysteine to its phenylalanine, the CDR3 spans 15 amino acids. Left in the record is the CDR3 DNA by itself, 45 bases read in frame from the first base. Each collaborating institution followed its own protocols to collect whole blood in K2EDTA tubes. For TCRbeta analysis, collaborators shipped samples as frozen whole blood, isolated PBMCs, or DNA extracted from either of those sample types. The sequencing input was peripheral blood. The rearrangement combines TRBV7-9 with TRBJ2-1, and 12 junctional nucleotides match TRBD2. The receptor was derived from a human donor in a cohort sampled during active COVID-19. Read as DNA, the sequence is TGTGCCAGCAGCCCTCTAGCGGGGGGGCCGCAGGAGCAGTTCTTC. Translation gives CASSPLAGGPQEQFF. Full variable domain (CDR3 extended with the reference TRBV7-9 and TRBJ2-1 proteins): DTGVSQNPRHKITKRGQNVTFRCDPISEHNRLYWYRQTLGQGPEFLTYFQNEAQLEKSRLLSDRFSAERPKGSFSTLEIQRTEQGDSAMYLCASSPLAGGPQEQFFGPGTRLTVL.